This T cell receptor (beta chain) was captured by sequencing in a study of T cells after yellow fever vaccination. The authors made TCR cDNA by 5'RACE template switching, adding a universal primer site and UMIs. TCRdb reprocessed the 5' RACE reads with MiXCR, giving one entry per CDR3 protein. The table records 450,000 to 550,000 distinct CDR3 sequences, roughly 19% of them present only once. V lost 5 bases and J lost 9, with 21 bases in between. The CDR3 is made up of 15 amino acids. CDR1 and CDR2 (germline): SGHTA, FQGNSA. Study-level results: Most clones from primary vaccination resurfaced after the booster (under 97% CD4, over 85% CD8). The CD4 and CD8 compartments had a small share of their clonotypes in common. From the bulk population, abundant clonotypes could contaminate and appear within FACS-sorted repertoires.

Comments on this clonotype: Its specificity is unknown.

This rearrangement joins TRBV7-2 to TRBJ2-3; either TRBD1 or TRBD2 may supply D (7 bases each). The sequence came from a man aged 25 to 40 who received the YFV17D yellow fever vaccine. The sequences come from PBMCs, collected 15 days after the yellow fever booster vaccination. CDR3 protein: CASSRGSGAQGTQYF. CDR3 nucleotide sequence: TGTGCCAGCAGCCGGGGGAGCGGGGCACAGGGGACGCAGTATTTT.